Listed below are T cell receptor beta chains from one sample, sequenced in a study of STAT5B mutations in CD4+ large granular lymphocyte leukemia. Produced via immunoSEQ multiplex PCR; TCRdb's table is partial and in-frame only. The sample includes 35,000 or so clones, less than 80% of them seen just once. Sequenced: CD4+ T cells from blood buffy coats. The receptors stem from a human donor in good health. Each CDR3 is given with its conserved first and last residue. The D gene is left open where the match is weak. Only part of the rows carry a size: once, few, many, or a class if the clone is expanded.

d_call	v_call	clone_size	j_call	cdr3_aa	cdr3_nt
-	TRBV6-1	-	TRBJ1-5	CASTPPGTVNQPQHF	TGTGCCAGCACCCCCCCGGGGACGGTGAATCAGCCCCAGCATTTT
TRBD1	TRBV15	-	TRBJ2-2	CATSGWDRGTGTGELFF	TGTGCCACCAGCGGTTGGGACAGGGGGACGGGCACCGGGGAGCTGTTTTTT
TRBD1	TRBV9	-	TRBJ2-1	CASSVGDRAYNEQFF	TGTGCCAGCAGCGTCGGGGACAGGGCCTACAATGAGCAGTTCTTC
-	TRBV25-1	few	TRBJ1-1	CASSEWGGAVTEAFF	TGTGCCAGCAGTGAATGGGGGGGGGCGGTGACTGAAGCTTTCTTT
-	TRBV7-9	few	TRBJ1-4	CASRPDPGGSEKLFF	TGTGCCAGCAGACCCGACCCAGGTGGGAGTGAAAAACTGTTTTTT
-	TRBV5-1	-	TRBJ1-1	CASSTTNRDTEAFF	TGCGCCAGCAGTACGACCAATCGGGACACTGAAGCTTTCTTT
-	TRBV4-2	-	TRBJ1-2	CASSQVGAYGYTF	TGTGCCAGCAGCCAAGTGGGGGCTTATGGCTACACCTTC
TRBD1	TRBV5-1	-	TRBJ1-2	CASSPRDSPRDGYTF	TGCGCCAGCAGCCCGAGGGACAGCCCCCGAGATGGCTACACCTTC
-	TRBV14	-	TRBJ1-6	CASSKGHLGYNSPLHF	TGTGCCAGCAGCAAAGGGCATCTGGGGTATAATTCACCCCTCCACTTT
-	TRBV7-9	-	TRBJ2-3	CASSFGAEDTQYF	TGTGCCAGCAGCTTCGGCGCTGAGGATACGCAGTATTTT
-	TRBV6-6	-	TRBJ2-2	CASSYLGGVVAGELFF	TGTGCCAGCAGTTACCTCGGAGGGGTCGTTGCCGGGGAGCTGTTTTTT
-	TRBV7-2	-	TRBJ2-3	CASSFPGTTDTQYF	TGTGCCAGCAGCTTTCCCGGAACCACAGATACGCAGTATTTT
TRBD1	TRBV11-2	-	TRBJ2-7	CASSFSTGGTYEQYF	TGTGCCAGCAGCTTTTCCACAGGGGGTACATACGAGCAGTACTTC
-	TRBV29-1	-	TRBJ2-5	CSVSDRYQETQYF	TGCAGCGTTTCGGACAGATACCAAGAGACCCAGTACTTC
TRBD2	TRBV15	-	TRBJ2-3	CATSIRLAGRDTQYF	TGTGCCACCAGCATTAGACTAGCGGGGAGAGATACGCAGTATTTT
TRBD1	TRBV6-5	-	TRBJ1-6	CASRFTGASPLHF	TGTGCCAGCAGATTCACAGGGGCCTCACCCCTCCACTTT
TRBD2	TRBV6-1	-	TRBJ2-7	CASSEGLAGPYEQYF	TGTGCCAGCAGTGAAGGACTAGCGGGGCCCTACGAGCAGTACTTC
TRBD1	TRBV6-5	-	TRBJ1-2	CASSKGQGKYGYTF	TGTGCCAGCAGTAAGGGACAGGGGAAGTATGGCTACACCTTC
-	TRBV28	-	TRBJ2-3	CASSLGGTDTQYF	TGTGCCAGCAGTTTAGGTGGCACAGATACGCAGTATTTT
TRBD1	TRBV5-1	-	TRBJ2-7	CASSLAGGLSEQYF	TGCGCCAGCAGCTTGGCAGGGGGCCTCAGCGAGCAGTACTTC
-	TRBV5-6	few	TRBJ1-6	CASSPDYNSPLHF	TGTGCCAGCAGCCCCGACTATAATTCACCCCTCCACTTT
-	TRBV6-5	-	TRBJ2-1	CASSPPLGNEQFF	TGTGCCAGCAGTCCTCCATTGGGGAATGAGCAGTTCTTC
-	TRBV6-5	-	TRBJ1-4	CASRPLRSTNEKLFF	TGTGCCAGCAGACCCCTCAGGTCAACTAATGAAAAACTGTTTTTT
-	TRBV7-9	-	TRBJ1-4	CASSFTTGANEKLFF	TGTGCCAGCAGCTTCACGACCGGGGCTAATGAAAAACTGTTTTTT
-	TRBV25-1	-	TRBJ1-1	CASIFWPGRAVNTEAFF	TGTGCCAGCATTTTTTGGCCCGGACGGGCTGTGAACACTGAAGCTTTCTTT
TRBD1	TRBV7-2	-	TRBJ1-1	CASSFGTGNTEAFF	TGTGCCAGCAGTTTCGGGACAGGGAACACTGAAGCTTTCTTT
-	TRBV7-3	-	TRBJ1-6	CASSLRGEGSPLHF	TGTGCCAGCAGCTTAAGGGGGGAGGGTTCACCCCTCCACTTT
TRBD1	TRBV6-1	-	TRBJ2-5	CASSVLTGGGQETQYF	TGTGCCAGCAGTGTGTTGACAGGGGGCGGGCAAGAGACCCAGTACTTC
TRBD1	TRBV7-9	-	TRBJ1-2	CASSYRGSLDGYTF	TGTGCCAGCAGCTACAGGGGCTCTCTGGATGGCTACACCTTC
-	TRBV5-1	-	TRBJ2-5	CASSLPVGGSVQETQYF	TGCGCCAGCAGCTTGCCAGTAGGGGGGTCCGTACAAGAGACCCAGTACTTC
-	TRBV7-2	-	TRBJ2-7	CASSLGAGASSYEQYF	TGTGCCAGCAGCTTAGGGGCGGGGGCAAGCTCCTACGAGCAGTACTTC
TRBD2	TRBV6-5	-	TRBJ2-5	CASSLGTTSQTQYF	TGTGCCAGCAGTCTAGGGACTACAAGTCAGACCCAGTACTTC
TRBD1	TRBV2	-	TRBJ1-6	CASRQGVSPLHF	TGTGCCAGCAGACAGGGGGTTTCACCCCTCCACTTT
TRBD1	TRBV4-3	-	TRBJ1-6	CASSREQGARNSPLHF	TGCGCCAGCAGCCGAGAACAGGGGGCTAGAAATTCACCCCTCCACTTT
TRBD1	TRBV6-6	-	TRBJ1-5	CASSPTGVYQPQHF	TGTGCCAGCAGCCCCACAGGGGTGTACCAGCCCCAGCATTTT
-	TRBV5-1	-	TRBJ2-2	CASSFGRGGTGELFF	TGCGCCAGCAGCTTTGGGCGGGGAGGCACCGGGGAGCTGTTTTTT
-	TRBV27	-	TRBJ2-7	CASSRASNTHEQYF	TGTGCCAGCAGCAGAGCTTCTAACACCCACGAGCAGTACTTC
-	TRBV5-4	-	TRBJ2-5	CASSLGYWGGETQYF	TGTGCCAGCAGCTTGGGTTATTGGGGCGGGGAGACCCAGTACTTC
-	TRBV4-3	-	TRBJ1-2	CASSQSRGGYGYTF	TGCGCCAGCAGCCAATCGCGTGGGGGCTATGGCTACACCTTC
TRBD2	TRBV5-1	-	TRBJ2-5	CASSLIAGGQETQYF	TGCGCCAGCAGCTTGATAGCGGGGGGCCAAGAGACCCAGTACTTC
-	TRBV4-1	-	TRBJ1-5	CASSPWAGNNQPQHF	TGCGCCAGCAGCCCGTGGGCTGGAAACAATCAGCCCCAGCATTTT
TRBD2	TRBV5-6	-	TRBJ2-2	CASSFLAGDTGELFF	TGTGCCAGCAGCTTCTTAGCGGGGGACACCGGGGAGCTGTTTTTT
-	TRBV7-2	-	TRBJ1-5	CASSPGTLPNQPQHF	TGTGCCAGCAGCCCCGGGACACTTCCCAATCAGCCCCAGCATTTT
TRBD1	TRBV4-1	-	TRBJ1-3	CASSSRKGGGRNPGNTIYF	TGCGCCAGCAGCTCCCGAAAAGGAGGGGGCCGGAATCCTGGAAACACCATATATTTT
TRBD2	TRBV5-1	-	TRBJ2-1	CASSPIELAGNPVGEQFF	TGCGCCAGCAGCCCTATTGAGCTAGCGGGGAATCCCGTCGGTGAGCAGTTCTTC
-	TRBV5-1	once	TRBJ2-4	CASSLEGLLAKNIQYF	TGCGCCAGCAGCTTGGAAGGGTTGCTAGCCAAAAACATTCAGTACTTC
-	TRBV19	-	TRBJ1-3	CASSIETGTTIYF	TGTGCCAGTAGTATTGAAACAGGGACCACCATATATTTT
-	TRBV2	-	TRBJ1-4	CASSIGQEKLFF	TGTGCCAGCAGTATAGGACAAGAAAAACTGTTTTTT
-	TRBV7-9	-	TRBJ1-2	CASGAERSYGYTF	TGTGCTTCCGGGGCAGAGAGGAGCTATGGCTACACCTTC
-	TRBV2	few	TRBJ1-2	CASRIDSTHGYTF	TGTGCCAGCAGAATTGACAGCACCCATGGCTACACCTTC
-	TRBV20-1	-	TRBJ2-7	CSVLGYEQYF	TGCAGTGTTCTGGGGTACGAGCAGTACTTC